These 5 T cell receptor beta chains originate from one sample sequenced in a study of spatial heterogeneity in lung cancer. Study-level points and caveats: Expanded intratumoral alpha and beta TCR counts tracked tumor mutation counts.

Antigen specificity for these receptors is unknown. Time point: sample taken at primary tumor resection. TCRdb processed the 5' RACE reads anew with MiXCR; each CDR3 protein has one entry. This table holds about 13,000 distinct CDR3 sequences, roughly 6% found once. Sequenced material: lung tumor tissue, taken at surgery. The receptors shown here come from a female donor with early-stage non-small cell lung cancer.

In this sample, this clonotype turned up many times. This beta chain is an off-target read within a library intended for alpha chains, so its frequency means little. V is TRBV19 and J is TRBJ2-7; tentatively, D is TRBD1 (5 bases). Germline CDR1 LNHDA, CDR2 SQIVND (reference sequence). V was pared by 7 bases and J by 2 bases, with 15 bases between. The CDR3 has 14 residues. This chain's CDR3 is CASKIALGPYEQYF. The CDR3 nucleotides are TGTGCCAGTAAAATCGCCCTGGGGCCCTACGAGCAGTACTTC.

This clonotype was observed at least ten times. A library prepared for alpha chains yielded this beta chain as an off-target read; its size is of little meaning. This chain connects TRBV4-1 to TRBJ1-5; D call uncertain. The CDR3 length is 15 residues. From germline, CDR1 is MGHRA and CDR2 YSYEKL. V lost 0 bases to trimming and J lost 2 bases, with 8 bases between them. The CDR3 bases are TGCGCCAGCAGCCAAGAATACGGGGGCAATCAGCCCCAGCATTTT. It encodes CASSQEYGGNQPQHF.

This clonotype was seen at least ten times. This beta chain lies outside the target of a library built for alpha chains; its clone size means little. The chain links TRBV29-1 to TRBJ1-2; D uncertain. Germline V CDR1 and CDR2: SQVTM, ANQGSEA. The CDR3 spans 12 residues. V gave up 8 bases and J gave up 6 bases, with 16 bases separating them. The CDR3 DNA reads TGCAGCTCCATTTCGGAGGGCCATGGCTACACCTTC. Protein: CSSISEGHGYTF.

This clonotype was counted many times. A library made for alpha chains picked up this beta chain off target, so its size means little. V usage is TRBV27 and J usage is TRBJ1-1; 8 bases align to TRBD1. V trimming: 6 bases; J trimming: 0 bases; junction bases outside the gene matches: 6. Germline V gene lookup returns CDR1 MNHEY and CDR2 SMNVEV (reference sequence). This CDR3 has 15 amino acids. As DNA, the CDR3 is TGTGCCAGCAGCCACAGGACAGGGATGAACACTGAAGCTTTCTTT. Translating gives CASSHRTGMNTEAFF.

This clonotype was seen many times. This beta chain is off target for a library built for alpha chains, so its abundance means little. The chain recombines TRBV7-9 with TRBJ1-1, with TRBD1 matching 7 bases. Germline V gene lookup returns CDR1 SEHNR and CDR2 FQNEAQ (reference sequence). The CDR3 runs to 16 residues. V shed 1 base and J 2 bases; nucleotides not matched to a gene: 7. The CDR3 DNA is TGTGCCAGCAGCTTAGTGGTTTACAGGGGAAACACTGAAGCTTTCTTT. It encodes CASSLVVYRGNTEAFF.